The 2 T cell receptor beta chains in this list originate from one sample, sequenced in a study of shared clonotypes between healthy human individuals. Generated by immunoSEQ multiplex PCR, the TCRdb table keeps only in-frame clones and is missing some. The table includes some 2,000,000 clones, 90% to 97% detected once. The sequenced sample was naive CD4+ T cells sorted from blood. This sample's subset: CD45RA+ positively selected. The receptors were sampled from a man aged 18-30 years in good health.

The chain couples TRBV6-5 to TRBJ2-7; 9 bases align to TRBD1. The CDR3 is made up of 16 amino acids. Germline CDR1 is MNHEY and CDR2 is SVGAGI. Trimming removed 4 bases from V and 5 bases from J; junction bases left unmatched: 12. The CDR3 protein is CASSSLSGTGMDEQYF. In DNA, the CDR3 is TGTGCCAGCAGTTCTCTCTCCGGGACAGGGATGGACGAGCAGTACTTC.

The chain couples TRBV10-3 to TRBJ2-7; no reliable D call. V gave up 2 bases and J gave up 3 bases, with 8 bases separating them. The CDR3 covers 13 residues. The V gene's germline CDR1 is ENHRY and CDR2 SYGVKD. The CDR3 DNA reads TGTGCCATCAGTGAGGATCCCATCTACGAGCAGTACTTC. Protein product: CAISEDPIYEQYF.